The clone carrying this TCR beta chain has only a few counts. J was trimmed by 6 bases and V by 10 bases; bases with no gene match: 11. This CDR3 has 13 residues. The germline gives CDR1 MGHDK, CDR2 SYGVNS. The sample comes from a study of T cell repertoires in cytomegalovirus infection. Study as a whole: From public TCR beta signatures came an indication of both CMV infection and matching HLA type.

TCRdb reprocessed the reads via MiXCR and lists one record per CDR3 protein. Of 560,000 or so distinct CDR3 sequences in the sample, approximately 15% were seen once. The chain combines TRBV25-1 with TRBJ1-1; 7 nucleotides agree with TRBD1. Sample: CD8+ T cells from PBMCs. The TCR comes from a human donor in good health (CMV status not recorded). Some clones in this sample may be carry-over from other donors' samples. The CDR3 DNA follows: TGTGCCACCTCCAGGGGGGAGGCCCCTGAAGCTTTCTTT. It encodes CATSRGEAPEAFF.